This T cell receptor beta chain was captured by sequencing in a study of cytomegalovirus exposure and HLA in healthy donors. The PCR had 60 Vbeta and 13 Jbeta primers. Sequencing was performed with immunoSEQ multiplex PCR; in TCRdb, only in-frame clones are kept and a portion is missing. The sample lists some 110,000 clones; about 62% were seen once. V was pared by 5 bases and J by 8 bases, with 6 bases of the junction left unmatched. Germline assignment: CDR1 LNHDA and CDR2 SQIVND (reference sequence). The CDR3 sequence is 13 residues long. This receptor was obtained from a woman in her forties in good health and CMV-seropositive. Material: PBMCs. This chain links TRBV19 with TRBJ1-2; 9 nucleotides match TRBD1. CDR3: CASSHRGRGGYTF. Here the CDR3 DNA reads TGTGCCAGTAGTCACAGGGGGCGGGGGGGCTACACCTTC.